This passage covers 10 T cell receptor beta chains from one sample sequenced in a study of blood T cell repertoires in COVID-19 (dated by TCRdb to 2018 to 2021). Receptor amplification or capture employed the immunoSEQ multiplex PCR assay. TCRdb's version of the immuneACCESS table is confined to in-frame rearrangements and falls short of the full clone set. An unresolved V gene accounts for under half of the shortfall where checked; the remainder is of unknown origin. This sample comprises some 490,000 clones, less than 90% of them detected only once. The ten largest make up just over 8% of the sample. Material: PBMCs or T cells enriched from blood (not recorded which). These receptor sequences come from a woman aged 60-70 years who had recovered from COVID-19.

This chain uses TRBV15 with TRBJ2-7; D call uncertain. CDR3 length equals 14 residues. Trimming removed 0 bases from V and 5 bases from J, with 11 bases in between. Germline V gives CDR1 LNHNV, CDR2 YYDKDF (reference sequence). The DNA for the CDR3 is TGTGCCACCAGCAGAGATCAACAGTTAAACGAGCAGTACGTC. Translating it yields CATSRDQQLNEQYV.

CDR3 nucleotides: TGTGCCAGCAGTTCAGGGTCCCCCTCTGGAAACACCATATATTTT. It translates to CASSSGSPSGNTIYF. V usage is TRBV28 and J usage is TRBJ1-3, with a weak D call TRBD1 (5 bases). The length of the CDR3 is 15 residues. Trimming removed 4 bases at V and 0 bases at J, with 10 bases between. CDR1 is MDHEN, CDR2 SYDVKM, per germline.

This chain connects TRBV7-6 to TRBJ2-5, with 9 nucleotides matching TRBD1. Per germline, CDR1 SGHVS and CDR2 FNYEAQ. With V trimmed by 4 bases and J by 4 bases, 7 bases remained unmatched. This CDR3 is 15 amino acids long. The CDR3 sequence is CASSSPGQGVETQYF. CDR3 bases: TGTGCCAGCAGCTCACCGGGACAGGGTGTAGAGACCCAGTACTTC.

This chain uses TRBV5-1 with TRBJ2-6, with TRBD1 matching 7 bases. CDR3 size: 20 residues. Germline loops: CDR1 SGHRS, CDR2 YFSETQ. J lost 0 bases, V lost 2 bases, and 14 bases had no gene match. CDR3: CASSFEKGQVHFSGANVLTF. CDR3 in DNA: TGCGCCAGCAGCTTCGAAAAAGGACAGGTCCATTTCTCTGGGGCCAACGTCCTGACTTTC.

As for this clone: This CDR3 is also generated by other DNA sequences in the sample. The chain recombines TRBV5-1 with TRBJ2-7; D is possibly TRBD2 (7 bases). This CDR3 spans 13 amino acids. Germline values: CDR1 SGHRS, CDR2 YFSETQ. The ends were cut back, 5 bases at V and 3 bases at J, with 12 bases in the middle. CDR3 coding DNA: TGCGCCAGCAGTCCGGGGGGCAGCTACGAGCAGTACTTC. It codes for CASSPGGSYEQYF.

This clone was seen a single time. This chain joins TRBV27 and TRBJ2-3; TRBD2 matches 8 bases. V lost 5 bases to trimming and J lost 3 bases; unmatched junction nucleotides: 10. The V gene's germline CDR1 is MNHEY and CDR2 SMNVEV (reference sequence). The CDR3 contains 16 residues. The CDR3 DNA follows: TGTGCCAGCAGTCCTCAGCCGGGACTAGTAACAGATACGCAGTATTTT. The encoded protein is CASSPQPGLVTDTQYF.

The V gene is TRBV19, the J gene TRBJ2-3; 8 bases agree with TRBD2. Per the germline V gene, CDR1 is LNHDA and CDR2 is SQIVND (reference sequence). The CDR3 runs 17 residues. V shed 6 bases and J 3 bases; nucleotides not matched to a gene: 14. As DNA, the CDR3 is TGTGCCAGTAGACACCCCCGTGGCGGGGGGAAAACAGATACGCAGTATTTT. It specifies CASRHPRGGGKTDTQYF.

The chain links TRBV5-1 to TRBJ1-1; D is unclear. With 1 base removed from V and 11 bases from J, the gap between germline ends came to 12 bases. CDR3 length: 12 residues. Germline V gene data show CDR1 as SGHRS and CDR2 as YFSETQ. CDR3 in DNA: TGCGCCAGCAGCTTGCTCTCGGGTGATGCTTTCTTT. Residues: CASSLLSGDAFF.

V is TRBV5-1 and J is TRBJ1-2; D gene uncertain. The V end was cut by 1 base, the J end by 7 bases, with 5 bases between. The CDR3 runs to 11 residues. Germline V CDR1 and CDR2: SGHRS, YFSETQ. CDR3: CASSLNGGYTF. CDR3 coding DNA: TGCGCCAGCAGCTTGAACGGTGGCTACACCTTC.

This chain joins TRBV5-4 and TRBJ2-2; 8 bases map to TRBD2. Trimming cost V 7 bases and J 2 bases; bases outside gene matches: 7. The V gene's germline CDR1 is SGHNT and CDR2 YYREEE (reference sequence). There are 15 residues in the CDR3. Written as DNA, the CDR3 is TGTGCCAGCGGTAGCGGGGCCTTTAACACCGGGGAGCTGTTTTTT. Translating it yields CASGSGAFNTGELFF.